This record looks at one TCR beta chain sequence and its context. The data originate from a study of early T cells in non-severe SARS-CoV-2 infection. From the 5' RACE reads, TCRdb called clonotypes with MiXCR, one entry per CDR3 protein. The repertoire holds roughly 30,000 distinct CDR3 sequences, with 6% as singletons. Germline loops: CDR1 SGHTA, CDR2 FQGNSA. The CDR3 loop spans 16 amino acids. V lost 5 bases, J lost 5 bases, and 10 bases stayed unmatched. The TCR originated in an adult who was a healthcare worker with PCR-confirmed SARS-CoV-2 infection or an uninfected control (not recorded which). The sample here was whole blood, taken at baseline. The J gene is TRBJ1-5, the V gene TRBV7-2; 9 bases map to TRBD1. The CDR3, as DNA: TGTGCCAGCAGCGCATATTCCGGGACAGGGCATCAGCCCCAGCATTTT. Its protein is CASSAYSGTGHQPQHF.